Each of the 9 T cell receptor beta chains below was sequenced from the same sample in a study of blood T cell repertoires in COVID-19. The data were produced by immunoSEQ multiplex PCR, yet TCRdb's version contains in-frame clones alone and is incomplete. The table lists 470,000 or so clones, approximately 90% of them singletons. Sequencing was performed on peripheral blood. The receptors were sampled from a woman in her 30s with acute or convalescent COVID-19.

The sample holds a few counts of this clone. This sample includes further DNA sequences coding for the same CDR3. This chain links TRBV3-1 (or the pseudogene TRBV3-2) with TRBJ1-5; D ambiguous. CDR1 and CDR2 (germline): LGHDT, YNNKEL (reference sequence). The CDR3 sequence is 13 residues long. The V and J ends lost 1 base and 7 bases respectively, with 8 bases between them. The CDR3 spells CASSQGLGQPQHF. CDR3 in DNA: TGTGCCAGCAGCCAAGGTTTGGGCCAGCCCCAGCATTTT.

As DNA, the CDR3 is TGTGCCAGCAGGGAGGGGGGGCACACCGGGGAGCTGTTTTTT. Protein product: CASREGGHTGELFF. V usage is TRBV27 and J usage is TRBJ2-2; D possibly corresponds to TRBD2 (7 bases). The CDR3 has 14 amino acids. The germline CDR1 and CDR2 sequences are MNHEY and SMNVEV (reference sequence). V was clipped by 6 bases and J by 3 bases, with 11 bases between them.

The chain uses TRBV5-5 and TRBJ2-1, with 9 positions matching TRBD1. Per the germline V gene, CDR1 is SGHKS and CDR2 is YYEKEE (reference sequence). The V segment lost 3 bases and the J segment 4 bases; nucleotides outside the gene matches: 11. The CDR3 has 17 amino acids. CDR3 in DNA: TGTGCCAGCAGCTCGGGTCTCGGGACAGGGAGGTACAATGAGCAGTTCTTC. Its translation: CASSSGLGTGRYNEQFF. The full variable domain, rest sourced from reference TRBV5-5 and TRBJ2-1, is DAGVTQSPTHLIKTRGQQVTLRCSPISGHKSVSWYQQVLGQGPQFIFQYYEKEERGRGNFPDRFSARQFPNYSSELNVNALLLGDSALYLCASSSGLGTGRYNEQFFGPGTRLTVL.

This chain joins TRBV18 and TRBJ2-7; possibly TRBD2 for D (7 bases). The CDR3 loop spans 13 amino acids. CDR1 and CDR2 from the germline V gene are KGHSH and LQKENI. V lost 3 bases and J 5 bases, leaving 11 bases between the germline ends. The CDR3, as DNA: TGTGCCAGCTCACCTAGGGGGGGGGACGAGCAGTACTTC. Residues: CASSPRGGDEQYF.

The chain has TRBV28 and TRBJ2-7; TRBD1 agrees at 12 bases. The CDR3 loop spans 15 amino acids. J gave up 4 bases and V 7 bases, and 8 bases lay outside the gene matches. Germline assignment: CDR1 MDHEN and CDR2 SYDVKM. CDR3 residues: CASNPGQGASYEQYF. As DNA, the CDR3 is TGTGCCAGCAACCCGGGACAGGGGGCTTCTTACGAGCAGTACTTC.

The chain is built from TRBV5-5 and TRBJ2-2, with D perhaps matching TRBD1 (5 bases). This CDR3 spans 13 amino acids. Germline V CDR1 and CDR2: SGHKS, YYEKEE (reference sequence). Between the trimmed V and J ends, which lost 1 base and 5 bases, there was a span of 6 bases. Here the CDR3 DNA reads TGTGCCAGCAGCTTGCAGGGAACCGGGGAGCTGTTTTTT. Its translation is CASSLQGTGELFF.

The chain joins TRBV19 to TRBJ2-3, with D possibly TRBD2 on 6 matching bases. This CDR3 has 14 residues. Germline V CDR1 and CDR2: LNHDA, SQIVND (reference sequence). The CDR3 DNA sequence: TGTGCTTCTCGGAGGGGAACAAGCACAGATACGCAGTATTTT. This gives the protein CASRRGTSTDTQYF. The full variable domain, its missing parts supplied by reference TRBV19 and TRBJ2-3, is DGGITQSPKYLFRKEGQNVTLSCEQNLNHDAMYWYRQDPGQGLRLIYYSQIVNDFQKGDIAEGYSVSREKKESFPLTVTSAQKNPTAFYLCASRRGTSTDTQYFGPGTRLTVL.

A single count supports this clone. For the CDR3, the DNA is TGTGCCAGCGGGACAGGGCCCTATGGCTACACCTTC. Translation gives CASGTGPYGYTF. The rearrangement links TRBV13 to TRBJ1-2, with 9 positions matching TRBD1. The CDR3 sequence is 12 residues long. V lost 8 bases, J lost 4 bases, and 2 bases stayed unmatched. The germline V gene encodes CDR1 PRHDT and CDR2 FYEKMQ (reference sequence).

This clone appeared a single time. This chain uses TRBV3-1 (or the pseudogene TRBV3-2) with TRBJ1-2, with TRBD1 matching 8 bases. Germline CDR1 LGHDT, CDR2 YNNKEL (reference sequence). The V segment lost 4 bases and the J segment 4 bases; nucleotides outside the gene matches: 8. This CDR3 contains 15 residues. CDR3 protein: CASSLTGDSTYGYTF. CDR3 sequence (DNA): TGTGCCAGCAGCCTGACAGGGGATTCAACCTATGGCTACACCTTC.